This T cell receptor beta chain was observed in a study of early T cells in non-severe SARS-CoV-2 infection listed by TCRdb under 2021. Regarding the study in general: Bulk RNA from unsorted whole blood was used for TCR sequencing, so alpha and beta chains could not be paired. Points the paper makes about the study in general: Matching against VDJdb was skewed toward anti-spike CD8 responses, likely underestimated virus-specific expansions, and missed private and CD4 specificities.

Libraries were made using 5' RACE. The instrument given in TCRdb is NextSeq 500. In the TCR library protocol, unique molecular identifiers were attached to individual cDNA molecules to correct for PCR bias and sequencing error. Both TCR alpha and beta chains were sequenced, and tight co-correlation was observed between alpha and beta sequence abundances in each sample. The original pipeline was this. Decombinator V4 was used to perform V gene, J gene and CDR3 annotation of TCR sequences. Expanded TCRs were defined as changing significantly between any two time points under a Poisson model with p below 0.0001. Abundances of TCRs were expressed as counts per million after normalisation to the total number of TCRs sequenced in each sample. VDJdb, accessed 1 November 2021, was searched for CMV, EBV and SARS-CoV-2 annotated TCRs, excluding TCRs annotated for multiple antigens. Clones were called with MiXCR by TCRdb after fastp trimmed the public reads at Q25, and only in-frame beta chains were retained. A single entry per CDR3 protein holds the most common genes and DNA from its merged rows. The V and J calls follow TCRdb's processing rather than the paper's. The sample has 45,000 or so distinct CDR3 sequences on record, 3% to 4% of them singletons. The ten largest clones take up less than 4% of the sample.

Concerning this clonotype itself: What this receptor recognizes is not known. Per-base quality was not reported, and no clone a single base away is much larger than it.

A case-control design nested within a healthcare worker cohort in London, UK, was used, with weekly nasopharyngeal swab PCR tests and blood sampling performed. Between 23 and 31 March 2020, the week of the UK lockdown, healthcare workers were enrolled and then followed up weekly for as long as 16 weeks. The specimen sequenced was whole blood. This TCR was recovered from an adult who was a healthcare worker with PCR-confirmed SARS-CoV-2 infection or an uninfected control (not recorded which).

The CDR3 protein is CASSIAGTPQETQYF. The sequence in DNA is TGTGCCAGCAGCATAGCCGGGACCCCCCAAGAGACCCAGTACTTC. Recombination connected TRBV7-3 to TRBJ2-5; the D gene may be TRBD1 or TRBD2, since each aligns over 5 bases. CDR1 and CDR2 are drawn from the germline V gene: SGHTA, FQGTGA. V sheds 5 bases and J sheds 1 base, leaving 14 bases between their ends. The CDR3, from cysteine to phenylalanine, totals 15 residues. The only DNA kept is the CDR3, 45 bases in frame from the first base.